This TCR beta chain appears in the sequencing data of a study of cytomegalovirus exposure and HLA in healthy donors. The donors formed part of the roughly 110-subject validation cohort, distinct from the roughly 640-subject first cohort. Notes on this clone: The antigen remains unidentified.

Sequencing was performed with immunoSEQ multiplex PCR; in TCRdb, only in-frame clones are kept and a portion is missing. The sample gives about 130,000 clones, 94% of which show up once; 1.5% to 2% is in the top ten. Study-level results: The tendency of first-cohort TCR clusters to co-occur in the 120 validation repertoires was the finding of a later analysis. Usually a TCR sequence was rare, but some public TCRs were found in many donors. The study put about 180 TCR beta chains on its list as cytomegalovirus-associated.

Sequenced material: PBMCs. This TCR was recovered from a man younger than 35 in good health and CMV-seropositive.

The CDR3 is CASSLQGLSEKLFF. As DNA, the CDR3 is TGTGCCAGCAGCTTACAAGGACTCAGTGAAAAACTGTTTTTT. The chain is built from TRBV7-9 and TRBJ1-4; D call uncertain. The CDR3 spans 14 residues. V dropped 2 bases and J dropped 7 bases, with 11 bases sitting between them. Germline lookup yields CDR1 SEHNR and CDR2 FQNEAQ (reference sequence).